The 7 T cell receptor beta chains below all came from one sample that was sequenced in a study of blood T cell repertoires in COVID-19. Generated by immunoSEQ multiplex PCR, the TCRdb table keeps only in-frame clones and is missing some. The table includes a few hundred thousand clones, 80% to 85% detected once. Material: peripheral blood. All receptors derive from a woman aged 60-75 years with acute or convalescent COVID-19.

This clone has only one observation. CDR3 in DNA: TGTGCCAGTAGTTTTGGCGGGGGCGTTACTGAAGCTTTCTTT. Translated: CASSFGGGVTEAFF. This chain connects TRBV19 to TRBJ1-1; tentative D call: TRBD1 (6 bases). In germline, CDR1 is LNHDA, CDR2 SQIVND (reference sequence). The CDR3 runs 14 residues. The V end lost 5 bases, the J end lost 5 bases, and 15 bases lay between the germline ends.

The rearrangement links TRBV6-5 to TRBJ2-7; unclear D gene. The CDR3 has 15 residues. Germline V lookup: CDR1 MNHEY, CDR2 SVGAGI. Trimming removed 2 bases at V and 6 bases at J, with 17 bases between. The DNA of the CDR3 is TGTGCCAGCAGTTACCGAAATTCAATGGTGAGCGAGCAGTACTTC. This sequence encodes CASSYRNSMVSEQYF.

V gene TRBV11-3 combines with J gene TRBJ2-1; TRBD2 matches 14 bases. Germline values: CDR1 SGHNT, CDR2 YENEEA. The CDR3 contains 15 residues. V trimming: 4 bases; J trimming: 9 bases; junction bases outside the gene matches: 5. Here the CDR3 reads CASSSGLAGGGEQFF. The CDR3 DNA reads TGTGCCAGCAGCTCCGGACTAGCGGGGGGAGGTGAGCAGTTCTTC.

The chain is built from TRBV20-1 and TRBJ1-2; no definite D call. This CDR3 is 11 amino acids long. Trimming left V 2 bases short and J 4 bases short, with 5 bases between. CDR1 is DFQATT and CDR2 is SNEGSKA in the germline V gene (reference sequence). Here the CDR3 reads CSARRLYGYTF. The CDR3 bases are TGCAGTGCTAGACGTCTCTATGGCTACACCTTC.

V usage is TRBV5-1 and J usage is TRBJ2-7, with a possible D match to TRBD1 (5 bases). The CDR3 consists of 15 residues. CDR1 and CDR2 from the germline V gene are SGHRS and YFSETQ. Trimming took 0 bases from V and 1 from J, leaving 11 bases between them. The CDR3 sequence: CASSLGPGPSYEQYF. The CDR3 bases are TGCGCCAGCAGCTTGGGTCCAGGGCCATCCTACGAGCAGTACTTC.

The chain has TRBV2 and TRBJ1-1; TRBD1 might be the D (6 bases). V was pared by 6 bases and J by 6 bases, with 14 bases between. Germline V gene lookup returns CDR1 SNHLY and CDR2 FYNNEI. The CDR3 has 13 amino acids. In DNA, the CDR3 is TGTGCCAGCAGGGCAGGGGCTGGCCCTGAAGCTTTCTTT. As protein: CASRAGAGPEAFF.

The rearrangement links TRBV7-3 to TRBJ2-1; 7 bases align to TRBD1. CDR3 length equals 15 residues. With V trimmed by 5 bases and J by 8 bases, 12 bases remained unmatched. The germline gives CDR1 SGHTA, CDR2 FQGTGA. Written as DNA, the CDR3 is TGTGCCAGCAGCCCAGGGGACAGCCTTGTGGATGAGCAGTTCTTC. As protein: CASSPGDSLVDEQFF.